This TCR beta chain was sequenced for a study of tumor-infiltrating lymphocytes in primary liver carcinoma. Whole-study context: Patients included men and women of 30 to 69 years. Sample yields, roughly 3.65 to 8 million productive TCRbeta reads, were similar across the tissue types.

About this clonotype: Its antigen is undetermined. Germline and junction disagree at one end, which may indicate a read error.

The template, roughly 510 ng total RNA, yielded TCR beta cDNA made with a constant-region primer. For TCR beta, libraries were produced by three nested multiplex PCR rounds using slightly modified ARM-PCR. The study ran its first two PCR rounds for roughly 10 cycles each, using TRBV1-TRBV30 forward primers and a C-beta reverse primer. TCRdb re-called the multiplex PCR reads with MiXCR, one entry per CDR3 protein. The sample includes about 190,000 distinct CDR3 sequences, around four fifths of them seen just once. Study conclusions and caveats: Tumors reached a significantly greater top-250-clone fraction than blood did (p = 0.039). Overlap in tumor-adjacent and tumor-blood pairs fell below that of tumor region pairs.

Both RNA and DNA were isolated together from 20-30 mg of bulk tissue that had not been sorted. The CDR3 is made up of 16 amino acids. Germline assignment: CDR1 LGHNA and CDR2 YNFKEQ. This chain links TRBV4-2 with TRBJ2-1; TRBD1 agrees at 10 bases. The source is a man aged 35 to 55 with primary liver carcinoma and hepatitis B virus infection. Sample: tumor tissue from primary liver carcinoma. The CDR3 coding sequence is TGTGCCAGCAGCCACCCTGGGGGACAGGGGAACAATGAACAGTTCTTC. It is translated as CASSHPGGQGNNEQFF.